What follows are 31 T cell receptor beta chains derived from one specimen sequenced in a study of blood T cell repertoires in COVID-19. The method was immunoSEQ multiplex PCR; TCRdb's version includes in-frame clones alone and lacks a portion of them. The top ten clones hold roughly 2.6% of a sample with 250,000 or so clones, 88% of them seen once. Source material: peripheral blood. The receptors were sampled from a woman aged 60 to 75 with acute or convalescent COVID-19.

The rearrangement links TRBV11-2 to TRBJ1-1, with D perhaps TRBD1 (6 bases). The CDR3 consists of 16 residues. Germline CDR1 is SGHAT and CDR2 is FQNNGV. V was cut by 4 bases and J by 0 bases, with 15 bases left in between. The CDR3: CASSSYPQGLNTEAFF. CDR3 DNA sequence: TGTGCCAGCAGCTCCTACCCGCAGGGGTTGAACACTGAAGCTTTCTTT.

This clone came up a few times. The gene calls are TRBV5-4 and TRBJ1-2; tentatively, D is TRBD1 (5 bases). From germline, CDR1 is SGHNT and CDR2 YYREEE (reference sequence). CDR3 length: 12 amino acids. V gave up 5 bases and J gave up 4 bases, with 9 bases separating them. The CDR3 DNA reads TGTGCCAGCAGGGCAAGGGGCTATGGCTACACCTTC. Protein: CASRARGYGYTF.

The chain couples TRBV6-1 to TRBJ1-4; 8 nucleotides align to TRBD1. V shed 3 bases and J 5 bases; nucleotides not matched to a gene: 5. Germline values: CDR1 MNHNS, CDR2 SASEGT. This CDR3 region has 15 residues. CDR3: CASSDLQGENEKLFF. CDR3 sequence (DNA): TGTGCCAGCAGTGATCTACAGGGGGAGAATGAAAAACTGTTTTTT.

The chain carries TRBV19 and TRBJ1-1; 7 bases line up with TRBD1. This CDR3 is 14 amino acids long. Trimming at V came to 6 bases and at J to 4 bases, leaving 8 bases not matched to a gene. The germline CDR1 and CDR2 sequences are LNHDA and SQIVND (reference sequence). The CDR3 spells CASRVGGAGTEAFF. The CDR3 region has the DNA TGTGCCAGTAGGGTAGGGGGCGCGGGCACTGAAGCTTTCTTT. Filled out from reference TRBV19 and TRBJ1-1, the complete variable domain reads DGGITQSPKYLFRKEGQNVTLSCEQNLNHDAMYWYRQDPGQGLRLIYYSQIVNDFQKGDIAEGYSVSREKKESFPLTVTSAQKNPTAFYLCASRVGGAGTEAFFGQGTRLTVV.

This clone occurred a few times. The chain joins TRBV7-2 to TRBJ1-6; 8 bases fit TRBD1. V dropped 4 bases and J dropped 1; count of bases not matched to a gene: 6. Per germline, CDR1 SGHTA and CDR2 FQGNSA. The CDR3 has 17 amino acids. In DNA form, the CDR3 reads TGTGCCAGCAGCTCCCCAGGGGGCGCTTCCTATAATTCACCCCTCCACTTT. This encodes CASSSPGGASYNSPLHF. The full variable domain, its missing parts supplied by reference TRBV7-2 and TRBJ1-6, is GAGVSQSPSNKVTEKGKDVELRCDPISGHTALYWYRQSLGQGLEFLIYFQGNSAPDKSGLPSDRFSAERTGGSVSTLTIQRTQQEDSAVYLCASSSPGGASYNSPLHFGNGTRLTVT.

This chain connects TRBV25-1 to TRBJ1-3; D ambiguous. This CDR3 is 12 amino acids long. Germline V gene lookup returns CDR1 MGHDK and CDR2 SYGVNS. Trimming left V 4 bases short and J 3 bases short, with 4 bases between. The CDR3 region is CASSVNGNTIYF. The CDR3 DNA sequence: TGTGCCAGCAGTGTTAATGGAAACACCATATATTTT.

The genes are TRBV6-5 and TRBJ2-2; 7 bases align to TRBD1. This CDR3 contains 13 residues. Losses at the gene ends were 10 bases for V and 5 bases for J; bases not matched to a gene: 7. Germline CDR1 and CDR2: MNHEY and SVGAGI. This chain's CDR3 is CATKDRATGELFF. The CDR3 bases are TGTGCCACCAAAGACAGGGCAACCGGGGAGCTGTTTTTT.

The chain employs TRBV2 and TRBJ1-2; 10 bases agree with TRBD1. Unmatched junction bases numbered 8, after V lost 7 bases and J lost 6 bases. In germline, CDR1 is SNHLY, CDR2 FYNNEI. The CDR3 is made up of 14 amino acids. The CDR3 loop is CASNAAGTGDGYTF. The CDR3 DNA follows: TGTGCCAGCAACGCAGCCGGGACAGGGGATGGCTACACCTTC.

CDR3 sequence reads: CASSQALGQGYIGGYTF. CDR3 DNA: TGTGCCAGCAGCCAAGCCCTCGGACAGGGGTACATAGGTGGCTACACCTTC. The chain couples TRBV4-2 to TRBJ1-2, with TRBD1 identical over 9 bases. The CDR3 contains 17 residues. The V and J ends lost 1 base and 7 bases, in that order; junction bases with no gene match: 13. Looked up from germline, CDR1 is LGHNA and CDR2 is YNFKEQ.

A single count supports this clone. The chain combines TRBV21-1 with TRBJ1-5. TRBV21-1 counts as a pseudogene. There are 15 residues in the CDR3. In DNA, the CDR3 is TGTGCCAGCAGCAAGACGGGGGGCGCATGGCAGCCCCAGCATTTT. Translating it yields CASSKTGGAWQPQHF.

The chain uses TRBV7-8 and TRBJ2-5; TRBD2 aligns across 8 bases. Germline CDR1 reads SGHVS; CDR2 reads FQNEAQ. After removal of 3 bases from V and 4 bases from J, the junction contained 4 bases not matched to a gene. This CDR3 has 14 amino acids. The CDR3: CASSFGGGGETQYF. CDR3 nucleotides: TGTGCCAGCAGCTTCGGGGGGGGTGGAGAGACCCAGTACTTC. The full variable domain, with the rest looked up from reference TRBV7-8 and TRBJ2-5, is GAGVSQSPRYKVAKRGQDVALRCDPISGHVSLFWYQQALGQGPEFLTYFQNEAQLDKSGLPSDRFFAERPEGSVSTLKIQRTQQEDSAVYLCASSFGGGGETQYFGPGTRLLVL.

The rearrangement links TRBV10-3 to TRBJ1-2, with 9 positions matching TRBD1. The CDR3 spans 15 residues. Germline V CDR1 and CDR2: ENHRY, SYGVKD. J gave up 9 bases and V 0 bases, and 8 bases lay outside the gene matches. In DNA, the CDR3 is TGTGCCATCAGTGAGTCGACCGGGACAGGGAACCGCTACACCTTC. Translation gives CAISESTGTGNRYTF.

The chain carries TRBV5-1 and TRBJ1-1, with no clear D. The CDR3 is made up of 12 amino acids. CDR1 and CDR2 (germline): SGHRS, YFSETQ. Deletions cut 0 bases from V and 8 bases from J, with 8 bases between. The CDR3 region is CASSLVSGEAFF. DNA for the CDR3: TGCGCCAGCAGCTTGGTTTCGGGAGAAGCTTTCTTT.

Only one count was recorded for this clone. The gene calls are TRBV19 and TRBJ1-2; 7 nucleotides match TRBD1. V lost 3 bases and J lost 2; bases outside the gene matches: 6. Per germline, CDR1 LNHDA and CDR2 SQIVND (reference sequence). This CDR3 spans 15 amino acids. The CDR3 spells CASSIAAGGNYGYTF. CDR3 nucleotide sequence: TGTGCCAGTAGTATCGCGGCAGGGGGAAACTATGGCTACACCTTC.

The chain carries TRBV4-1 and TRBJ1-1; D not certain. The CDR3 covers 15 residues. V dropped 5 bases and J dropped 4 bases, with 17 bases sitting between them. CDR1 is MGHRA and CDR2 is YSYEKL in the germline V gene. The CDR3 here is CASSSGSPPGTEAFF. DNA of the CDR3: TGCGCCAGCAGCTCAGGAAGTCCCCCCGGCACTGAAGCTTTCTTT.

DNA for the CDR3: TGTGCCAGCAGCTTAATTGGCTTAAGAAGAACTGAAGCTTTCTTT. Protein product: CASSLIGLRRTEAFF. This chain connects TRBV5-8 to TRBJ1-1, with no clear D. V lost 2 bases, J lost 5 bases, and 16 bases lay in between. CDR1 and CDR2 (germline): SGHTS, YDEGEE. The CDR3 extends over 15 amino acids.

This clone has only a few counts. The CDR3 loop is CASSFNTNYGYTF. CDR3 nucleotide sequence: TGTGCCAGCAGTTTTAACACTAACTATGGCTACACCTTC. The genes are TRBV27 and TRBJ1-2, with D unclear. Germline V gene data show CDR1 as MNHEY and CDR2 as SMNVEV (reference sequence). CDR3 size: 13 residues. V was shortened by 3 bases and J by 0 bases, with 5 bases between the two germline ends.

The chain uses TRBV7-9 and TRBJ1-5, with 7 bases lining up with TRBD1. Trimming removed 4 bases from V and 6 bases from J; junction bases left unmatched: 15. This CDR3 has 17 residues. Per germline, CDR1 SEHNR and CDR2 FQNEAQ (reference sequence). The chain's CDR3 is CASSSDLGTVFGQPQHF. In nucleotides, the CDR3 is TGTGCCAGCAGCTCAGACCTAGGGACAGTGTTCGGTCAGCCCCAGCATTTT.

This clone was seen a handful of times. This sequence joins TRBV4-1 and TRBJ2-7; 7 nucleotides line up with TRBD2. The CDR3 consists of 15 residues. Germline assignment: CDR1 MGHRA and CDR2 YSYEKL. V gave up 2 bases and J gave up 4 bases; unmatched junction bases: 8. In nucleotides, the CDR3 is TGCGCCAGCAGCCAACGATCGGGGGGACTGTACGAGCAGTACTTC. This sequence encodes CASSQRSGGLYEQYF.

J is TRBJ2-3 and V is TRBV6-2 or TRBV6-3, with TRBD2 matching over 11 bases. The CDR3 is 16 amino acids. V gave up 2 bases and J gave up 6 bases; unmatched junction bases: 7. In germline, CDR1 is MNHEY, CDR2 SVGEGT. CDR3 in DNA: TGTGCCAGCAGTTACGGGATAGCGGGAGGGAGGGATACGCAGTATTTT. It yields the protein CASSYGIAGGRDTQYF.

The chain couples TRBV29-1 to TRBJ1-4; 7 nucleotides match TRBD1. Trimming cost V 7 bases and J 5 bases; bases outside gene matches: 7. The CDR3 length is 13 residues. Per the germline V gene, CDR1 is SQVTM and CDR2 is ANQGSEA. The CDR3 loop reads CSAQGGPNEKLFF. The CDR3 nucleotides are TGCAGCGCTCAGGGGGGTCCAAATGAAAAACTGTTTTTT. Full variable domain (missing parts from reference TRBV29-1 and TRBJ1-4): SAVISQKPSRDICQRGTSLTIQCQVDSQVTMMFWYRQQPGQSLTLIATANQGSEATYESGFVIDKFPISRPNLTFSTLTVSNMSPEDSSIYLCSAQGGPNEKLFFGSGTQLSVL.

V usage is TRBV5-8 and J usage is TRBJ2-7, with 7 nucleotides matching TRBD2. The CDR3 totals 11 residues. The germline V gene encodes CDR1 SGHTS and CDR2 YDEGEE. V lost 3 bases, J lost 7 bases, and 1 base stayed unmatched. Here the CDR3 DNA reads TGTGCCAGCAGCTGGGGGGGAGAGCAGTACTTC. It codes for CASSWGGEQYF.

CDR3 residues: CAISEGASTEAQHF. Written as DNA, the CDR3 is TGTGCCATCAGTGAAGGAGCGTCGACGGAGGCCCAGCATTTT. This chain connects TRBV10-3 to TRBJ1-5; the D is unclear. Per the germline V gene, CDR1 is ENHRY and CDR2 is SYGVKD. CDR3 length: 14 residues. V gave up 3 bases and J gave up 11 bases, with 17 bases separating them.

This clone was counted once. V gene TRBV7-9 combines with J gene TRBJ2-1, with 9 bases that match TRBD2. The trim removed 8 bases at V and 4 bases at J, leaving 6 bases unmatched. The CDR3 spans 14 residues. Germline V gene sequence: CDR1 SEHNR, CDR2 FQNEAQ (reference sequence). In nucleotides, the CDR3 is TGTGCCAGCTCGTCTGCGGGGGGGTACAATGAGCAGTTCTTC. This gives the protein CASSSAGGYNEQFF. The whole variable domain, filled in from reference TRBV7-9 and TRBJ2-1, reads DTGVSQNPRHKITKRGQNVTFRCDPISEHNRLYWYRQTLGQGPEFLTYFQNEAQLEKSRLLSDRFSAERPKGSFSTLEIQRTEQGDSAMYLCASSSAGGYNEQFFGPGTRLTVL.

This clone appeared once. This rearrangement joins TRBV7-9 to TRBJ2-7; possible D gene TRBD1, 6 bases. Germline values: CDR1 SEHNR, CDR2 FQNEAQ (reference sequence). The V gene lost 4 bases and the J gene lost 3 bases, with 13 bases spanning the gap. CDR3 length: 14 amino acids. CDR3 region: CASSYGQKSYEQYF. CDR3 nucleotide sequence: TGTGCCAGCAGCTATGGACAGAAGAGCTACGAGCAGTACTTC.

The genes are TRBV11-2 and TRBJ2-5, with 11 positions matching TRBD1. Per germline, CDR1 SGHAT and CDR2 FQNNGV. This CDR3 is 16 amino acids long. V lost 5 bases and J lost 2; bases outside the gene matches: 7. The CDR3 region is CASSPPGTGGQETQYF. CDR3 nucleotide sequence: TGTGCCAGCAGCCCCCCGGGGACAGGGGGACAAGAGACCCAGTACTTC. Full variable domain (remainder filled in from reference TRBV11-2 and TRBJ2-5): EAGVAQSPRYKIIEKRQSVAFWCNPISGHATLYWYQQILGQGPKLLIQFQNNGVVDDSQLPKDRFSAERLKGVDSTLKIQPAKLEDSAVYLCASSPPGTGGQETQYFGPGTRLLVL.

The chain employs TRBV29-1 and TRBJ1-5; D is undetermined. V was clipped by 6 bases and J by 4 bases, with 13 bases between them. The CDR3 has 13 amino acids. Germline CDR1 and CDR2: SQVTM and ANQGSEA. For the CDR3, the DNA is TGCAGCGTGCGGGCGGAAACAAATCAGCCCCAGCATTTT. Translated: CSVRAETNQPQHF.

This chain uses TRBV18 with TRBJ1-6; D remains unclear. Germline V gene lookup returns CDR1 KGHSH and CDR2 LQKENI. There are 15 residues in the CDR3. V gave up 3 bases and J gave up 6 bases, with 12 bases separating them. CDR3 loop: CASSPDSLANSPLHF. CDR3 DNA: TGTGCCAGCTCACCGGACTCCCTAGCTAATTCACCCCTCCACTTT.

The chain links TRBV10-3 to TRBJ1-1, with D perhaps matching TRBD1 (5 bases). The CDR3 is 13 residues long. The V gene lost 6 bases and the J gene lost 3 bases, with 11 bases spanning the gap. The germline V gene has CDR1 ENHRY and CDR2 SYGVKD. The CDR3 here is CAISAGIDTEAFF. As DNA, the CDR3 is TGTGCCATCAGCGCAGGGATCGACACTGAAGCTTTCTTT.

Only a few counts were recorded for this clone. The V call is TRBV29-1, the J call TRBJ2-2; no firm D call. This CDR3 has 11 amino acids. V was cut by 7 bases and J by 0 bases, with 3 bases left in between. CDR1 SQVTM and CDR2 ANQGSEA come from the germline V gene. The CDR3 sequence: CSAANTGELFF. The CDR3, as DNA: TGCAGCGCCGCGAACACCGGGGAGCTGTTTTTT.

This rearrangement joins TRBV29-1 to TRBJ1-5; TRBD1 aligns across 7 bases. Germline V gives CDR1 SQVTM, CDR2 ANQGSEA. There are 15 residues in the CDR3. Losses at the gene ends were 4 bases for V and 2 bases for J; bases not matched to a gene: 8. In DNA, the CDR3 is TGCAGCGTTGTGGTAGGGGGCTCAGGCAATCAGCCCCAGCATTTT. The encoded protein is CSVVVGGSGNQPQHF.